Described below is a single T cell receptor beta chain sequence and its context. Antigen: not known. All the people who gave samples were healthy bone marrow donors. This entry is derived from a study of cytomegalovirus exposure and HLA in healthy donors. At the level of the study: Across a few hundred genotyped donors, approximately 80% landed in the Caucasian-associated ancestry cluster. Whole-study findings and limits: The study flagged roughly 160 TCR beta chains as cytomegalovirus-associated.

The PCR made use of 60 Vbeta and 13 Jbeta primers. Produced via immunoSEQ multiplex PCR; TCRdb's table is partial and in-frame only. The table records approximately 190,000 clones, about four fifths of them present only once. Trimming left V 4 bases short and J 4 bases short, with 14 bases between. The CDR3 is made up of 15 amino acids. Germline V gene lookup returns CDR1 SNHLY and CDR2 FYNNEI. The chain employs TRBV2 and TRBJ1-5; D possibly corresponds to TRBD1 (5 bases). The material sequenced was PBMCs. The source is a woman in her 50s in good health and CMV-seropositive. CDR3 amino acids: CASSAWQGGNQPQHF. In DNA form, the CDR3 reads TGTGCCAGCAGTGCTTGGCAGGGAGGGAATCAGCCCCAGCATTTT.